This is a list of T cell receptor beta chains from one sample in a study of blood T cells in healthy people across ages. TCRdb redid the calling of the 5' RACE reads with MiXCR, one entry per CDR3 protein. Counted here are some 1.5 million distinct CDR3 sequences, 28% occurring once; the ten biggest clones make up 7.7%. What was sequenced was blood. The receptors here all came from a woman aged 25 to 39 in good health. CDR3s include the opening cysteine and the closing phenylalanine or tryptophan. D genes are given only for firm matches. Clone size appears in some rows only: once, few, many, or a class for an expanded clone.

>NA|TRBJ2-7|NA|TRBV7-2
TGTGCCAGCAGCCGCACCTCTGTCCCTGGGGTATACGAGCAGTACTTC
CASSRTSVPGVYEQYF
>NA|TRBJ2-1|many|TRBV29-1
TGCAGCGTTGAAACACCCAACCTTTCGGATGAGCAGTTCTTC
CSVETPNLSDEQFF
>TRBD2|TRBJ2-2|few|TRBV20-1
TGCAGTGCTAGAGGACTAGCGGGAGCCCCGGGGGGGGAGCTGTTTTTT
CSARGLAGAPGGELFF
>TRBD2|TRBJ2-6|NA|TRBV14
TGTGCCAGCAGCCATTTAGCGGGGATCCGCTCTGGGGCCAACGTCCTGACTTTC
CASSHLAGIRSGANVLTF
>NA|TRBJ2-7|many|TRBV12-3/TRBV12-4
TGTGCCAGCAGTTTAGGAGGGGTGGGTTACGAGCAGTACTTC
CASSLGGVGYEQYF
>NA|TRBJ2-7|many|TRBV6-2/TRBV6-3
TGTGCCAGCAGTTACTGGAGGGATCGGGGCAACTCCTACGAGCAGTACTTC
CASSYWRDRGNSYEQYF
>NA|TRBJ1-2|NA|TRBV20-1
TGCAGTGCTAGTATGGGGTCTAACTATGGCTACACCTTC
CSASMGSNYGYTF
>NA|TRBJ2-5|few|TRBV7-6
TGTGCCAGCAGCTTTGGGTGGGTGGAAGAGACCCAGTACTTC
CASSFGWVEETQYF
>TRBD2|TRBJ2-3|many|TRBV5-1
TGCGCCAGCAGCTCCCTGACTAGCGGGGCTGCTGATACGCAGTATTTT
CASSSLTSGAADTQYF
>NA|TRBJ2-7|NA|TRBV14
TGTGCCAGCAGCCACCCCGGACGGGGTAAAACTCCCTACGAGCAGTACTTC
CASSHPGRGKTPYEQYF
>TRBD2|TRBJ2-7|NA|TRBV9
TGTGCCAGCAGCTCCCAGAGAGGCGGGGGGGCTTACGAGCAGTACTTC
CASSSQRGGGAYEQYF
>NA|TRBJ2-5|few|TRBV9
TGTGCCAGCAGCGATACATCTCGGGAAGAGACCCAGTACTTC
CASSDTSREETQYF
>NA|TRBJ2-5|few|TRBV21-1
TGTGCCAGCAGCAGGCTGGGACAGGGAAAGTACTTC
CASSRLGQGKYF
>TRBD1|TRBJ1-1|few|TRBV11-2
TGTGCCAGCAGCTTAGTTAGGGGGCAGGGAAAGACTGAAGCTTTCTTT
CASSLVRGQGKTEAFF
>NA|TRBJ2-3|few|TRBV7-9
TGTGCCAGCAGCTTACCTATAAGGGGGGGACACACAGATACGCAGTATTTT
CASSLPIRGGHTDTQYF
>NA|TRBJ2-7|many|TRBV5-5
TGTGCCAGCAGCTTGTCGAGAGAATCCTACGAGCAGTACTTC
CASSLSRESYEQYF
>NA|TRBJ2-1|few|TRBV20-1
TGCAGTGCTAGTACCGCGCGGGGGCCATACAATGAGCAGTTCTTC
CSASTARGPYNEQFF
>TRBD2|TRBJ2-3|few|TRBV5-1
TGCGCCAGCAGCGGAGCGGGGGGGCCTGTAGATACGCAGTATTTT
CASSGAGGPVDTQYF
>NA|TRBJ1-1|few|TRBV25-1
TGTGCCAGCAGTGCGGGGCCGGGAACTGAAGCTTTCTTT
CASSAGPGTEAFF
>TRBD1|TRBJ2-2|NA|TRBV10-3
TGTGCCATCAGTGTACAGGACAGGTCGGAGCTGTTTTTT
CAISVQDRSELFF
>NA|TRBJ2-6|many|TRBV29-1
TGCAGCGTCCCCAATACTGGGGCCAACGTCCTGACTTTC
CSVPNTGANVLTF
>NA|TRBJ2-7|NA|TRBV6-1
TGTGCCAGCAGTGAAGAAACAGGGTTCTACGAGCAGTACTTC
CASSEETGFYEQYF
>TRBD2|TRBJ2-1|NA|TRBV10-3
TGTGCCACCAAACTAGCGGGGGGTAACGATACAAAGTACGAGCAGTTCTTC
CATKLAGGNDTKYEQFF
>NA|TRBJ2-1|few|TRBV2
TGTGCCAGCAGTGAAGTACGGGGTAACAATGAGCAGTTCTTC
CASSEVRGNNEQFF
>NA|TRBJ2-1|few|TRBV11-2
TGTGCCAGCAGCTTAGACGGGGTAAATGAGCAGTTCTTC
CASSLDGVNEQFF
>NA|TRBJ1-1|NA|TRBV29-1
TGCAGCGTTGAGGGGGGGACCACTGAAGCTTTCTTT
CSVEGGTTEAFF
>NA|TRBJ2-2|many|TRBV12-3/TRBV12-4
TGTGCCAGCAGTCCGGATCGACGAACCGGGGAGCTGTTTTTT
CASSPDRRTGELFF
>NA|TRBJ2-7|many|TRBV15
TGTGCCACCAGCAGAGAGGGGAACTACGAGCAGTACTTC
CATSREGNYEQYF
>NA|TRBJ2-7|NA|TRBV7-8
TGTGCCAGCAGCGTGAGCAGGGCCAGCTCCTACGAGCAGTACTTC
CASSVSRASSYEQYF
>TRBD1|TRBJ1-5|NA|TRBV10-1
TGCGCCAGCAGCGATACAGGGGTGGATCAGCCCCAGCATTTT
CASSDTGVDQPQHF
>NA|TRBJ1-6|NA|TRBV3-1
TGTGCCAGCAGCCGGGAGAGGGGCTCACCCCTCCACTTT
CASSRERGSPLHF
>NA|TRBJ1-1|NA|TRBV20-1
TGCAGTGCTAGAGTGCCGGGTAGAAGCACTGAAGCTTTCTTT
CSARVPGRSTEAFF
>NA|TRBJ2-4|NA|TRBV29-1
TGCAGCGTTGTTATGGGATTAGCCAAAAACATTCAGTACTTC
CSVVMGLAKNIQYF
>TRBD2|TRBJ2-3|few|TRBV15
TGTGCCACCAGCAGAGATTCGGCGGGGGAGCACACAGATACGCAGTATTTT
CATSRDSAGEHTDTQYF
>TRBD2|TRBJ2-1|many|TRBV29-1
TGCAGCGTCAACCCACCTGGGACTAGCGGGAGCAATGAGCAGTTCTTC
CSVNPPGTSGSNEQFF
>TRBD2|TRBJ2-3|few|TRBV4-1
TGCGCCAGCAGCCAAGATAGACTAGCGGGGGCTAAAGCCACAGATACGCAGTATTTT
CASSQDRLAGAKATDTQYF
>NA|TRBJ1-4|NA|TRBV3-1
TGTGCCAGCAGCCAAGATCTTATGGGTTACGGGGCAACTAATGAAAAACTGTTTTTT
CASSQDLMGYGATNEKLFF
>TRBD1|TRBJ2-3|NA|TRBV20-1
TGCAGTACCAACCCGGGGGACAGGGTCGCAGATACGCAGTATTTT
CSTNPGDRVADTQYF
>TRBD2|TRBJ2-1|NA|TRBV7-9
TGTGCCAGCAGACTAGCGGTTGAGCAGTTCTTC
CASRLAVEQFF
>TRBD1|TRBJ2-5|NA|TRBV4-3
TGCGCCAGCAGCCAAGGCTCGGGCTTAGCAGGGGGTGGGACCCAGTACTTC
CASSQGSGLAGGGTQYF
>TRBD2|TRBJ2-3|once|TRBV6-6
TGTGCCAGCGGTTACTCTGAGCGGGGCACTAGCACAGATACGCAGTATTTT
CASGYSERGTSTDTQYF
>NA|TRBJ1-2|few|TRBV12-3/TRBV12-4
TGTGCCAGCAGATCGGATACTGGACAGACGCCTCTCTATGGCTACACCTTC
CASRSDTGQTPLYGYTF
>NA|TRBJ2-1|NA|TRBV19
TGTGCCAGTATCTCTCCTGTACCCTACAATGAGCAGTTCTTC
CASISPVPYNEQFF
>TRBD2|TRBJ2-3|NA|TRBV7-3
TGTGCCAGCAGCTATGGACTAGCGGGGTCAGATACGCAGTATTTT
CASSYGLAGSDTQYF
>NA|TRBJ2-7|NA|TRBV7-9
TGTGCCAGCAGCGCTACCCATGGACTACCCCACGAGCAGTACTTC
CASSATHGLPHEQYF
>NA|TRBJ1-6|NA|TRBV28
TGTGCCAGCAGTTCCGCCGGAAGACAGCACCACTCACCCCTCCACTTT
CASSSAGRQHHSPLHF
>NA|TRBJ2-7|many|TRBV12-3/TRBV12-4
TGTGCCAGACAGACAAAAGCCTACGAGCAGTACTTC
CARQTKAYEQYF
>NA|TRBJ2-3|few|TRBV20-1
TGCAGTGCTAAAAGGCCCACAGATACGCAGTATTTT
CSAKRPTDTQYF
>TRBD2|TRBJ2-3|NA|TRBV20-1
TGCAGTGCTAGAGTCCCCCTGGCTAGCGGGCCAGGGTCGGATACGCAGTATTTT
CSARVPLASGPGSDTQYF
>NA|TRBJ2-6|NA|TRBV11-2
TGTGCCAGCAGCTTAGATCAGTCCTTGGTGGGCTCTGGGGCCAACGTCCTGACTTTC
CASSLDQSLVGSGANVLTF